The present entry profiles one TCR beta chain with its context. The entry originates in a study of blood T cells in healthy people across ages. Then a second PCR, running about 6 to 11 cycles, was carried out with a sample-barcoded 5' primer and a J-beta primer mix. Each CDR3 protein gets one entry after TCRdb re-called the 5' RACE reads with MiXCR. The sample shows some 760,000 distinct CDR3 sequences, 25% of them seen only once. Germline V gives CDR1 SGHTA, CDR2 FQGNSA. J gave up 2 bases and V 5 bases, and 7 bases lay outside the gene matches. The CDR3 is 15 residues long. In addition, the sample was reused for a study of T cells of mothers and their children. That paper adds: The whole RNA yield was converted to cDNA, around 1.4 ug per 15 ul.

This chain uses TRBV7-2 with TRBJ2-5; 8 bases are a match to TRBD2. The sample was blood. The source is a boy aged 5-17 years in good health. CDR3 nucleotide sequence: TGTGCCAGCAGCCTAACCGGGAGGGTGCAAGAGACCCAGTACTTC. Translating gives CASSLTGRVQETQYF.